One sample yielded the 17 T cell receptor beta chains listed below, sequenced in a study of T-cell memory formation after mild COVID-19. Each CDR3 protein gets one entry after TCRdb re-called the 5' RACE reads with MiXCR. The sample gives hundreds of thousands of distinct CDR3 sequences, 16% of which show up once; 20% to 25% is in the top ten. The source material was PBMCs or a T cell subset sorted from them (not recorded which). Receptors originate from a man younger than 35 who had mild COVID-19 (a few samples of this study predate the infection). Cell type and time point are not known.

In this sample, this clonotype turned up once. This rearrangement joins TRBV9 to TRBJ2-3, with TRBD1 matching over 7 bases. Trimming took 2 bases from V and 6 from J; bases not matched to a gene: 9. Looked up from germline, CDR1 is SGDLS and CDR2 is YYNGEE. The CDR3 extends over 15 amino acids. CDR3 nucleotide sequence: TGTGCCAGCAGCGTCCCCCCACAGGGGCCGGATACGCAGTATTTT. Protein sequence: CASSVPPQGPDTQYF.

The CDR3 spells CASRLGGLTDTQYF. The CDR3 coding sequence is TGTGCCAGCAGGTTAGGGGGTTTGACAGATACGCAGTATTTT. This chain uses TRBV28 with TRBJ2-3, with a possible D match to TRBD1 (6 bases). The CDR3 spans 14 residues. The ends were cut back, 6 bases at V and 3 bases at J, with 13 bases in the middle. CDR1 and CDR2 from the germline V gene are MDHEN and SYDVKM.

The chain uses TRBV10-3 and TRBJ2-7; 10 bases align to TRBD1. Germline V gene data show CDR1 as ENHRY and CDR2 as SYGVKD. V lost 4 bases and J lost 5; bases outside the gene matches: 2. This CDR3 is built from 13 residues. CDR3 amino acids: CAISGGTGDEQYF. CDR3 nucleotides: TGTGCCATCAGTGGGGGGACAGGGGACGAGCAGTACTTC.

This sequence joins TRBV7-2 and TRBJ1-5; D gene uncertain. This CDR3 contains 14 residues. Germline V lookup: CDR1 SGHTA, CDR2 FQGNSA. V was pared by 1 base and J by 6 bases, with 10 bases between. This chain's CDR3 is CASSLGPKGQPQHF. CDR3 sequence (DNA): TGTGCCAGCAGCTTAGGCCCCAAGGGTCAGCCCCAGCATTTT.

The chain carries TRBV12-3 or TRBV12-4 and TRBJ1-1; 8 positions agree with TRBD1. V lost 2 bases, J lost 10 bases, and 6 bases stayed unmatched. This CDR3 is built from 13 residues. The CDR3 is CASSLQGAIGAFF. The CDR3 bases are TGTGCCAGCAGTTTACAGGGGGCGATTGGAGCTTTCTTT.

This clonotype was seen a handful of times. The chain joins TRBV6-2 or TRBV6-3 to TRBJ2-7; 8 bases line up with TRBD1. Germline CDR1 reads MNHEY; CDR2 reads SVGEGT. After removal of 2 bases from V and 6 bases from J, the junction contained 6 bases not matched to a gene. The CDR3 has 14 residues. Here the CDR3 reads CASSYPGGRAEQYV. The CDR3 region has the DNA TGTGCCAGCAGTTACCCAGGGGGCCGGGCCGAGCAGTACGTC.

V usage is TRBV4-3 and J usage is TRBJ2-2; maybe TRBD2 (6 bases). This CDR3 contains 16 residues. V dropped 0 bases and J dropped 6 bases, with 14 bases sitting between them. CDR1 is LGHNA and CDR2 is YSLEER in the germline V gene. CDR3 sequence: CASSQDPAGLAGELFF. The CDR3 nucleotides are TGCGCCAGCAGCCAAGACCCCGCGGGGCTAGCCGGGGAGCTGTTTTTT.

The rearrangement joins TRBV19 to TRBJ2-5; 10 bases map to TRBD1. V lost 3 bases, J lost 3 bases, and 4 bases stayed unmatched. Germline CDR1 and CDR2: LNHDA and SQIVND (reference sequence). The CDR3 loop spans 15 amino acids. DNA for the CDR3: TGTGCCAGTAGTATGCCCGGACAGGGGGAAGAGACCCAGTACTTC. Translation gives CASSMPGQGEETQYF.

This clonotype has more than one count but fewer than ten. CDR3 sequence reads: CATSDSTGRSYEQYF. The CDR3, as DNA: TGTGCCACCAGTGATTCCACAGGGAGGTCCTACGAGCAGTACTTC. The V call is TRBV24-1, the J call TRBJ2-7; D assignment may be TRBD1 or TRBD2 (6 bases each). V shed 2 bases and J shed 1 base, with 11 bases lying between them. Germline CDR1 KGHDR, CDR2 SFDVKD. This CDR3 has 15 amino acids.

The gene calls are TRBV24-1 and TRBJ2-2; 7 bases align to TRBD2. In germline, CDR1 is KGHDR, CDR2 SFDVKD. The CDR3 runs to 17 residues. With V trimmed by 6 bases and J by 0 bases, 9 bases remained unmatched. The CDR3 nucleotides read TGTGCCACCAGTAATAATAAGCGGGGAACGAACACCGGGGAGCTGTTTTTT. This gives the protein CATSNNKRGTNTGELFF.

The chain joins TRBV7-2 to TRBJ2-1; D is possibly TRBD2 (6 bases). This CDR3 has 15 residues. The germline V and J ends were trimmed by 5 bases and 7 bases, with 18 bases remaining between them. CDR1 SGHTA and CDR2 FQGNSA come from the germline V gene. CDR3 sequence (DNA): TGTGCCAGCAGCCAAAACCGGGACTCAAGTAATGAGCAGTTCTTC. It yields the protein CASSQNRDSSNEQFF.

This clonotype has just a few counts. The DNA for the CDR3 is TGCGCCAGCAGCCGAGAGGGGGTGGGATCCCAAGAGACCCAGTACTTC. Translated: CASSREGVGSQETQYF. The chain combines TRBV4-3 with TRBJ2-5; D may be TRBD1 (6 bases). The germline V gene has CDR1 LGHNA and CDR2 YSLEER. This CDR3 is built from 16 residues. Trimming removed 4 bases at V and 1 base at J, with 16 bases between.

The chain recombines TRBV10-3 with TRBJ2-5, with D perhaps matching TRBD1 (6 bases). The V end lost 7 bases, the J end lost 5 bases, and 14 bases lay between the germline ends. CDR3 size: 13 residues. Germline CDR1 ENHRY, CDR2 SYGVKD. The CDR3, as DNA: TGTGCCATCACCAGGGGACCCGGGGAGACCCAGTACTTC. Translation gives CAITRGPGETQYF.

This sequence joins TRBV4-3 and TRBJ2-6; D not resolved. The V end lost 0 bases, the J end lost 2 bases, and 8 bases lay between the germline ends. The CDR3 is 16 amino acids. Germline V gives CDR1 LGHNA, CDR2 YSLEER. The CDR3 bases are TGCGCCAGCAGCCAAGAACGGCTGGCTGGGGCCAACGTCCTGACTTTC. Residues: CASSQERLAGANVLTF.

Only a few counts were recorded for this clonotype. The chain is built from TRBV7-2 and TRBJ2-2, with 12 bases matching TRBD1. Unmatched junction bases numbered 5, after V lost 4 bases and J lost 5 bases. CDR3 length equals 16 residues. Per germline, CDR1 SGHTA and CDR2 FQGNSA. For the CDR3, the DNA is TGTGCCAGCAGCTGGGGACAGGGGGCATTGACCGGGGAGCTGTTTTTT. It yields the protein CASSWGQGALTGELFF.

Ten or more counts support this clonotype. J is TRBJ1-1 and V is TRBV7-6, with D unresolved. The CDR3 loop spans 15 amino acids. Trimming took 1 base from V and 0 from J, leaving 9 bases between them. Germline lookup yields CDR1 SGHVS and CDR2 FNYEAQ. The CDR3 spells CASSLVGGMNTEAFF. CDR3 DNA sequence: TGTGCCAGCAGCTTAGTTGGTGGCATGAACACTGAAGCTTTCTTT.

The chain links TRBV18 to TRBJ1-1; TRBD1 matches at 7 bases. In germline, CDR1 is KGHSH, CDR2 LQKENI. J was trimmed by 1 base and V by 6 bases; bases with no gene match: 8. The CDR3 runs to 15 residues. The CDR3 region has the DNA TGTGCCAGCTCCCAAACCGGGACAGCGAACACTGAAGCTTTCTTT. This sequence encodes CASSQTGTANTEAFF.